These 31 T cell receptor beta chains were sequenced from one sample in a study of cytomegalovirus exposure and HLA in healthy donors. PCR involved 60 Vbeta and 13 Jbeta primers. TCRdb keeps only in-frame clones here, not all; method: immunoSEQ multiplex PCR. The table lists fewer than 130,000 clones, 70% to 80% of them singletons. The sample was PBMCs. These receptors all stem from a female donor in good health and CMV-seropositive.

The chain recombines TRBV7-2 with TRBJ2-5, with 9 bases matching TRBD1. The J call is uncertain, as TRBJ2-7 better fits the DNA end. CDR1 is SGHTA and CDR2 is FQGNSA in the germline V gene. The CDR3 spans 18 residues. The CDR3 coding sequence is TGTGCCAGCAGCTCAAATTTAGGGGGGACAGGGCACTCCTACGAGCAGTACTTC. Its protein product is CASSSNLGGTGHSYEQYF.

V and J are TRBV6-5 and TRBJ1-2; possibly TRBD1 for D (5 bases). The CDR3 is 14 residues long. V lost 0 bases to trimming and J lost 7 bases, with 12 bases between them. Germline V CDR1 and CDR2: MNHEY, SVGAGI. For the CDR3, the DNA is TGTGCCAGCAGTTACTCGCCAGGGATGGCTGGCTACACCTTC. The encoded protein is CASSYSPGMAGYTF.

The J gene is TRBJ2-3, the V gene TRBV6-1, with 7 bases fitting TRBD1. J was trimmed by 2 bases and V by 6 bases; bases with no gene match: 2. Germline CDR1 and CDR2: MNHNS and SASEGT. CDR3 length equals 13 residues. In DNA, the CDR3 is TGTGCCAGCAGGGGACAGTACACAGATACGCAGTATTTT. This gives the protein CASRGQYTDTQYF.

This clone has only one observation. The chain carries TRBV25-1 and TRBJ2-3; D possibly corresponds to TRBD2 (6 bases). V was trimmed by 1 base and J by 0 bases, leaving 14 bases between them. The CDR3 covers 17 residues. Germline-derived CDR1 and CDR2 are MGHDK and SYGVNS. This CDR3 reads CASSEFRGGPSTDTQYF. CDR3 coding DNA: TGTGCCAGCAGTGAATTCCGCGGAGGGCCGAGCACAGATACGCAGTATTTT.

This sequence joins TRBV6-5 and TRBJ2-1, with TRBD2 identical over 7 bases. CDR1 is MNHEY, CDR2 SVGAGI, per germline. J was trimmed by 8 bases and V by 0 bases; bases with no gene match: 10. The CDR3 is 16 residues long. DNA for the CDR3: TGTGCCAGCAGTTACTCGTGGGCGGGAGTACTCGATGAGCAGTTCTTC. This encodes CASSYSWAGVLDEQFF.

The V gene is TRBV6-5, the J gene TRBJ1-4; the D is unclear. The V and J ends lost 6 bases and 1 base respectively, with 12 bases between them. CDR3 length: 15 residues. Germline-derived CDR1 and CDR2 are MNHEY and SVGAGI. CDR3 sequence reads: CASSRTRGTNEKLFF. DNA for the CDR3: TGTGCCAGCAGCCGGACCCGGGGAACTAATGAAAAACTGTTTTTT.

The rearrangement links TRBV28 to TRBJ1-2; 9 nucleotides agree with TRBD1. CDR3 size: 15 residues. Germline V lookup: CDR1 MDHEN, CDR2 SYDVKM. The V and J ends lost 5 bases and 3 bases, in that order; junction bases with no gene match: 7. The CDR3 region has the DNA TGTGCCAGCAGTCGCCCGACAGGGGGACACTATGGCTACACCTTC. Amino acid sequence: CASSRPTGGHYGYTF.

The rearrangement links TRBV5-1 to TRBJ1-3; no clear D. This CDR3 comprises 17 residues. Germline CDR1 and CDR2: SGHRS and YFSETQ. The V and J ends lost 4 bases and 0 bases respectively, with 17 bases between them. In DNA, the CDR3 is TGCGCCAGCAGCACCACGACATTCCAGAGCTCTGGAAACACCATATATTTT. Translation: CASSTTTFQSSGNTIYF.

The V and J genes are TRBV4-1 and TRBJ1-1, with 7 bases that match TRBD1. V shed 1 base, J shed 1 base, and the junction held 12 bases outside the gene matches. This CDR3 comprises 18 residues. In germline, CDR1 is MGHRA, CDR2 YSYEKL. The CDR3 DNA reads TGCGCCAGCAGCCAAGTCACACCTAGACAGGGTCAGAACACTGAAGCTTTCTTT. Residues: CASSQVTPRQGQNTEAFF.

V is TRBV5-6 and J is TRBJ2-7; D is ambiguous. This CDR3 region has 13 residues. Trimming removed 2 bases at V and 0 bases at J, with 6 bases between. Germline CDR1 is SGHDT and CDR2 is YYEEEE. The CDR3 loop reads CASSFPSSYEQYF. CDR3 nucleotides: TGTGCCAGCAGCTTCCCCAGCTCCTACGAGCAGTACTTC.

The rearrangement links TRBV7-8 to TRBJ2-7; 11 nucleotides line up with TRBD1. This CDR3 is 15 amino acids long. Looked up from germline, CDR1 is SGHVS and CDR2 is FQNEAQ. The trim removed 0 bases at V and 3 bases at J, leaving 1 base unmatched. CDR3 sequence: CASSLAGTGGYEQYF. CDR3 coding DNA: TGTGCCAGCAGCTTAGCCGGGACAGGGGGCTACGAGCAGTACTTC.

The chain combines TRBV10-3 with TRBJ2-7, with TRBD1 identical over 10 bases. Trimming at V came to 10 bases and at J to 2 bases, leaving 11 bases not matched to a gene. The CDR3 loop spans 15 amino acids. Looked up from germline, CDR1 is ENHRY and CDR2 is SYGVKD. This chain's CDR3 is CASFDPGTGAYEQYF. In DNA, the CDR3 is TGTGCCAGCTTCGATCCCGGGACAGGGGCCTACGAGCAGTACTTC.

This chain links TRBV7-8 with TRBJ2-1; 8 bases line up with TRBD2. Losses at the gene ends were 6 bases for V and 1 base for J; bases not matched to a gene: 17. Germline-derived CDR1 and CDR2 are SGHVS and FQNEAQ. CDR3 length: 19 residues. This chain's CDR3 is CASSLPKREGIKSYNEQFF. In DNA form, the CDR3 reads TGTGCCAGCAGTCTACCGAAACGGGAGGGCATAAAATCCTACAATGAGCAGTTCTTC.

V usage is TRBV7-3 and J usage is TRBJ2-7, with 13 bases aligning to TRBD2. Looked up from germline, CDR1 is SGHTA and CDR2 is FQGTGA. The CDR3 sequence is 16 residues long. V trimming: 5 bases; J trimming: 4 bases; junction bases outside the gene matches: 8. Written as DNA, the CDR3 is TGTGCCAGCAGCCTGACTAGCGGGGGGAAAGGTTACGAGCAGTACTTC. Translation gives CASSLTSGGKGYEQYF.

The chain has TRBV30 and TRBJ1-2; D remains unclear. Germline values: CDR1 GTSNPN, CDR2 SVGIG (reference sequence). The V and J ends lost 0 bases and 8 bases respectively, with 16 bases between them. This CDR3 comprises 14 residues. The CDR3, as DNA: TGTGCCTGGAGTGTACATCTGAGGTCGCGCGGCTACACCTTC. This codes for CAWSVHLRSRGYTF.

The J gene is TRBJ2-5, the V gene TRBV5-4; perhaps TRBD1 as D (7 bases). CDR3 length: 16 residues. CDR1 and CDR2 from the germline V gene are SGHNT and YYREEE (reference sequence). The V gene lost 2 bases and the J gene lost 0 bases, with 14 bases spanning the gap. The CDR3 nucleotides are TGTGCCAGCAGCTTCAGGCAGGGGGGATACCAAGAGACCCAGTACTTC. Amino acid sequence: CASSFRQGGYQETQYF.

The chain links TRBV6-1 to TRBJ2-1; 10 bases fit TRBD1. With V trimmed by 6 bases and J by 7 bases, 6 bases remained unmatched. Germline lookup yields CDR1 MNHNS and CDR2 SASEGT. CDR3 length: 14 amino acids. The DNA for the CDR3 is TGTGCCAGCAGGGGGACAGGGGCCGGGAATGAGCAGTTCTTC. Translating it yields CASRGTGAGNEQFF.

This chain connects TRBV7-3 to TRBJ2-3; 10 bases line up with TRBD2. CDR3 length: 16 residues. The germline V gene encodes CDR1 SGHTA and CDR2 FQGTGA. V trimming: 2 bases; J trimming: 1 base; junction bases outside the gene matches: 3. CDR3 region: CASSLRLAGGTDTQYF. DNA for the CDR3: TGTGCCAGCAGCTTACGGCTAGCGGGGGGCACAGATACGCAGTATTTT.

The chain is built from TRBV6-4 and TRBJ1-2; 9 bases agree with TRBD1. Trimming took 6 bases from V and 3 from J; bases not matched to a gene: 8. This CDR3 is 15 amino acids long. Germline CDR1 is MRHNA and CDR2 is SNTAGT. CDR3 protein: CASRAGTGLDYGYTF. CDR3 coding DNA: TGTGCCAGCAGGGCCGGGACAGGGTTGGACTATGGCTACACCTTC.

The genes are TRBV7-3 and TRBJ1-1, with a weak D call TRBD1 (6 bases). Germline V gene data show CDR1 as SGHTA and CDR2 as FQGTGA. The CDR3 runs to 17 residues. Trimming removed 2 bases at V and 1 base at J, with 17 bases between. CDR3 sequence (DNA): TGTGCCAGCAGCTTAGTTTCGGCAGGGGAAAAGAACACTGAAGCTTTCTTT. It translates to CASSLVSAGEKNTEAFF. The full variable domain, with the rest looked up from reference TRBV7-3 and TRBJ1-1, is GAGVSQTPSNKVTEKGKYVELRCDPISGHTALYWYRQSLGQGPEFLIYFQGTGAADDSGLPNDRFFAVRPEGSVSTLKIQRTERGDSAVYLCASSLVSAGEKNTEAFFGQGTRLTVV.

There are a few counts of this clone. The J gene is TRBJ2-3, the V gene TRBV2, with TRBD2 identical over 8 bases. Germline V CDR1 and CDR2: SNHLY, FYNNEI. The CDR3 totals 15 residues. V lost 7 bases, J lost 2 bases, and 8 bases stayed unmatched. CDR3 loop: CASNPSREVTDTQYF. The CDR3 nucleotides are TGTGCCAGCAATCCCTCGCGGGAGGTCACAGATACGCAGTATTTT.

The chain is built from TRBV6-6 and TRBJ2-7; 11 nucleotides match TRBD2. The CDR3 is 13 residues long. V dropped 7 bases and J dropped 4; count of bases not matched to a gene: 3. From germline, CDR1 is MNHNY and CDR2 SVGAGI (reference sequence). The CDR3 nucleotides are TGTGCCAGCACGACTAGCGGGATGTACGAGCAGTACTTC. Translation gives CASTTSGMYEQYF.

V is TRBV9 and J is TRBJ2-1; 11 bases fit TRBD2. Germline loops: CDR1 SGDLS, CDR2 YYNGEE. With V trimmed by 0 bases and J by 10 bases, 9 bases remained unmatched. The CDR3 extends over 16 amino acids. This CDR3 reads CASSVDTSGRFREQFF. CDR3 coding DNA: TGTGCCAGCAGCGTAGATACTAGCGGGAGATTCCGCGAGCAGTTCTTC.

The rearrangement joins TRBV28 to TRBJ1-1; D remains unclear. CDR1 is MDHEN and CDR2 is SYDVKM in the germline V gene. This CDR3 has 10 residues. The ends were cut back, 6 bases at V and 11 bases at J, with 10 bases in the middle. CDR3 DNA: TGTGCCAGCAGGGGGAGGGTGGCTTTCTTT. This sequence encodes CASRGRVAFF.

This chain links TRBV4-1 with TRBJ1-5, with TRBD1 identical over 7 bases. CDR3 length: 15 amino acids. Germline values: CDR1 MGHRA, CDR2 YSYEKL. V lost 4 bases and J lost 4; bases outside the gene matches: 7. The CDR3, as DNA: TGCGCCAGCAGCCTTCGGGACAGAACTAATCAGCCCCAGCATTTT. Encoded protein: CASSLRDRTNQPQHF.

The gene calls are TRBV6-1 and TRBJ2-1, with a possible D match to TRBD2 (6 bases). Germline CDR1 is MNHNS and CDR2 is SASEGT. Trimming removed 7 bases from V and 14 bases from J, with 21 bases in between. The CDR3 runs 13 residues. DNA for the CDR3: TGTGCCAGCACCACCATTCGCGGGGAAAAAAAGTTCTTC. Translated: CASTTIRGEKKFF.

J is TRBJ1-2 and V is TRBV27, with TRBD1 as a possible D gene (6 bases). The CDR3 is made up of 15 amino acids. The germline V gene has CDR1 MNHEY and CDR2 SMNVEV (reference sequence). V dropped 5 bases and J dropped 7 bases, with 20 bases sitting between them. The CDR3 DNA reads TGTGCCAGCAGTCTCCGTTGGGGGGGCGCCGGTGGCTACACCTTC. It is translated as CASSLRWGGAGGYTF.

The genes are TRBV2 and TRBJ2-7, with 15 bases identical to TRBD2. After removal of 9 bases from V and 7 bases from J, the junction contained 28 bases not matched to a gene. This CDR3 has 21 amino acids. Germline lookup yields CDR1 SNHLY and CDR2 FYNNEI. CDR3 DNA sequence: TGTGCCAGTAAACCCCCGCCCACTTCCGGGACTAGCGGGAGGTGGGTTGGAGAGCAGTACTTC. The encoded protein is CASKPPPTSGTSGRWVGEQYF.

The V and J genes are TRBV4-3 and TRBJ2-7; no definite D call. Per the germline V gene, CDR1 is LGHNA and CDR2 is YSLEER. The CDR3 is made up of 14 amino acids. V lost 4 bases to trimming and J lost 2 bases, with 12 bases between them. For the CDR3, the DNA is TGCGCCAGCAGCCGCTCAGTACGTACCTACGAGCAGTACTTC. The encoded protein is CASSRSVRTYEQYF.

The genes are TRBV29-1 and TRBJ2-4, with TRBD2 matching over 12 bases. Germline values: CDR1 SQVTM, CDR2 ANQGSEA. The CDR3 extends over 17 amino acids. V was pared by 6 bases and J by 0 bases, with 9 bases of the junction left unmatched. As DNA, the CDR3 is TGCAGCGTCACTAGCGGGGGGAACTACGGAGCCAAAAACATTCAGTACTTC. Translated, it gives CSVTSGGNYGAKNIQYF. The whole variable domain, filled in from reference TRBV29-1 and TRBJ2-4, reads SAVISQKPSRDICQRGTSLTIQCQVDSQVTMMFWYRQQPGQSLTLIATANQGSEATYESGFVIDKFPISRPNLTFSTLTVSNMSPEDSSIYLCSVTSGGNYGAKNIQYFGAGTRLSVL.

The chain links TRBV9 to TRBJ2-3, with 10 bases identical to TRBD2. The CDR3 covers 16 residues. Germline trimming cut 3 bases from V and 0 bases from J; bases unmatched to any gene: 4. The germline gives CDR1 SGDLS, CDR2 YYNGEE. Here the CDR3 reads CASSAVLAGSTDTQYF. The CDR3 region has the DNA TGTGCCAGCAGCGCCGTACTAGCGGGAAGCACAGATACGCAGTATTTT.